The present T cell receptor beta chain was sequenced within a study of blood T cells in healthy people across ages. Combining a sample-barcoded 5' primer with a J-beta primer mix, a second PCR ran for roughly 7 to 12 cycles. TCRdb processed the 5' RACE reads anew with MiXCR; each CDR3 protein has one entry. The sample lists some 760,000 distinct CDR3 sequences, approximately 25% seen once, with 8% to 10% in the top ten. The CDR3 sequence is 15 residues long. The V gene end was trimmed by 1 base and the J gene end by 8 bases; junction bases not matched to a gene: 8. Germline CDR1 is DFQATT and CDR2 is SNEGSKA (reference sequence). The sample was also reused in another study, on T cells of mothers and their children.

The V gene is TRBV20-1, the J gene TRBJ2-1; 10 positions agree with TRBD1. The sequence was collected from a boy younger than 18 in good health. The sequenced sample was blood. CDR3 sequence: CSARVGTGDVDEQFF. In DNA, the CDR3 is TGCAGTGCTAGAGTTGGGACAGGGGATGTGGATGAGCAGTTCTTC.